This T cell receptor beta chain was identified in a study of cytomegalovirus exposure and HLA in healthy donors. This clone showed up just a few times. The PCR ran on 60 Vbeta and 13 Jbeta primers. Produced via immunoSEQ multiplex PCR; TCRdb's table is partial and in-frame only. The data contain around 130,000 clones, about 8.6% of them singletons. The CDR3 contains 14 residues. Trimming at V came to 5 bases and at J to 2 bases, leaving 4 bases not matched to a gene. Germline-derived CDR1 and CDR2 are GTSNPN and SVGIG (reference sequence). This rearrangement joins TRBV30 to TRBJ2-1; 9 bases align to TRBD2. The receptor was derived from a middle-aged woman in good health and CMV-seropositive. Specimen: PBMCs. CDR3 sequence (DNA): TGTGCCTGGGAGCGGGGGGTTACCTACAATGAGCAGTTCTTC. Its protein is CAWERGVTYNEQFF.